The 28 T cell receptor beta chains listed next were all sequenced from one sample in a study of human T cells and chemical hapten exposure. TCRdb processed the RACE reads anew with MiXCR; each CDR3 protein has one entry. The data show around 190,000 distinct CDR3 sequences, with about a fifth seen just once and about 6.7% held by the top ten. Stated time point: patch test 1, 2 weeks after DPC sensitization. Specified treatment: therapeutic diphenylcyclopropenone sensitization with weekly scalp DPC. The sample was whole blood, taken in connection with sensitization to the hapten diphenylcyclopropenone (DPC). These TCRs come from a woman between 45 and 60 years old with alopecia areata. Some clones in this sample may be carry-over from other donors' samples.

There are a few counts of this clonotype. The gene calls are TRBV21-1 and TRBJ1-2. TRBV21-1 is described as a pseudogene. The CDR3 is 14 amino acids. CDR3 nucleotide sequence: TGTGCCAGCAGCAAAAGTGGGGATGACTATGGCTACACCTTC. Translating gives CASSKSGDDYGYTF.

The rearrangement links TRBV14 to TRBJ2-1; 15 nucleotides match TRBD2. Germline V CDR1 and CDR2: SGHDN, FVKESK. V shed 0 bases and J 0 bases; nucleotides not matched to a gene: 12. This CDR3 region has 22 residues. CDR3 sequence: CASSQDYSGTSGRLSSYNEQFF. As DNA, the CDR3 is TGTGCCAGCAGCCAAGACTATTCCGGGACTAGCGGGAGGTTGAGCTCCTACAATGAGCAGTTCTTC.

For the CDR3, the DNA is TGTGCCAGCAGTTCCCATGTGAAGCAGCCCCAGCATTTT. Translation: CASSSHVKQPQHF. The V and J genes are TRBV12-3 or TRBV12-4 and TRBJ1-5; the D is unclear. V dropped 4 bases and J dropped 7 bases, with 11 bases sitting between them. This CDR3 comprises 13 residues.

V is TRBV12-3 or TRBV12-4 and J is TRBJ2-3; TRBD2 matches at 8 bases. This CDR3 is 16 amino acids long. The J segment lost 5 bases and the V segment lost 6 bases, leaving 13 bases of the junction unmatched. CDR3 loop: CASRTGGPIGKDTQYF. The CDR3, as DNA: TGTGCCAGCAGAACGGGAGGGCCAATAGGGAAAGATACGCAGTATTTT.

The chain employs TRBV7-8 and TRBJ2-3; D is perhaps TRBD2 (6 bases). Looked up from germline, CDR1 is SGHVS and CDR2 is FQNEAQ. The CDR3 has 16 residues. V was clipped by 1 base and J by 2 bases, with 13 bases between them. The CDR3 loop reads CASSLGSERVTDTQYF. The CDR3 region has the DNA TGTGCCAGCAGCTTAGGGTCGGAGCGGGTCACAGATACGCAGTATTTT.

This clonotype was counted a few times. The CDR3 protein is CASSLTRQTGRNGYTF. In DNA, the CDR3 is TGTGCCAGCAGCTTAACGCGTCAGACAGGGAGGAATGGCTACACCTTC. The J gene is TRBJ1-2, the V gene TRBV7-8; 7 positions agree with TRBD1. This CDR3 region has 16 residues. Trimming at V came to 2 bases and at J to 6 bases, leaving 12 bases not matched to a gene. Germline loops: CDR1 SGHVS, CDR2 FQNEAQ.

This clonotype was counted between two and nine times. This sequence joins TRBV18 and TRBJ1-2, with D uncertain. CDR3 size: 14 residues. With 2 bases removed from V and 5 bases from J, the gap between germline ends came to 12 bases. Germline CDR1 and CDR2: KGHSH and LQKENI. The CDR3 region is CASSPSSQTYGYTF. The CDR3 coding sequence is TGTGCCAGCTCACCATCGAGTCAGACGTATGGCTACACCTTC.

The chain is built from TRBV29-1 and TRBJ2-3; tentatively, D is TRBD2 (6 bases). This CDR3 contains 13 residues. V gave up 6 bases and J gave up 5 bases, with 15 bases separating them. Germline loops: CDR1 SQVTM, CDR2 ANQGSEA. In nucleotides, the CDR3 is TGCAGCGTCGGAGGGGCGGCGGGAGATACGCAGTATTTT. Its protein is CSVGGAAGDTQYF.

This clonotype was seen only a few times. This chain uses TRBV29-1 with TRBJ1-2, with D possibly matching TRBD1 (6 bases). Germline assignment: CDR1 SQVTM and CDR2 ANQGSEA. This CDR3 is 15 amino acids long. Trimming took off 3 bases at V and 4 bases at J, with 18 bases between the two ends. The CDR3 DNA is TGCAGCGTTGATTCCGGCACTCAGGGGCCCTATGGCTACACCTTC. Translated, it gives CSVDSGTQGPYGYTF.

This chain links TRBV7-9 with TRBJ2-2; perhaps TRBD2 as D (6 bases). V lost 5 bases and J 6 bases, leaving 25 bases between the germline ends. CDR1 and CDR2 from the germline V gene are SEHNR and FQNEAQ (reference sequence). CDR3 length equals 18 residues. Written as DNA, the CDR3 is TGTGCCAGCAGCGAGGTTATGGGCGGGACTCTATTCCCCGGGGAGCTGTTTTTT. Protein sequence: CASSEVMGGTLFPGELFF.

The V gene is TRBV18, the J gene TRBJ1-1; maybe TRBD1 (6 bases). V was trimmed by 8 bases and J by 4 bases, leaving 17 bases between them. Germline V gene lookup returns CDR1 KGHSH and CDR2 LQKENI. The CDR3 is 14 residues long. This CDR3 is CASASRGGSTEAFF. CDR3 nucleotides: TGTGCCAGCGCATCACGAGGGGGTAGCACTGAAGCTTTCTTT.

The chain links TRBV5-1 to TRBJ2-7; TRBD2 might be the D (5 bases). The germline CDR1 and CDR2 sequences are SGHRS and YFSETQ. The CDR3 is 15 residues long. V lost 1 base and J 7 bases, leaving 18 bases between the germline ends. The CDR3 region has the DNA TGCGCCAGCAGCTTGTGGTCCTCTATTACGGGGGAGCAGTACTTC. Translating it yields CASSLWSSITGEQYF.

This clonotype has just a few counts. V gene TRBV15 combines with J gene TRBJ1-5, with D hard to call. Germline-derived CDR1 and CDR2 are LNHNV and YYDKDF (reference sequence). The CDR3 covers 15 residues. Trimming shortened V by 0 bases and J by 4 bases, and 10 bases separated the two germline ends. CDR3 protein: CATSRDPGRNQPQHF. CDR3 in DNA: TGTGCCACCAGCAGAGATCCGGGCAGAAATCAGCCCCAGCATTTT.

This clonotype was detected only a few times. J is TRBJ1-5 and V is TRBV6-5, with D possibly matching TRBD1 (6 bases). V dropped 6 bases and J dropped 6 bases, with 12 bases sitting between them. This CDR3 has 13 amino acids. Looked up from germline, CDR1 is MNHEY and CDR2 is SVGAGI. The CDR3 nucleotides read TGTGCCAGCAGACCAGGGGTAGGTCAGCCCCAGCATTTT. This sequence encodes CASRPGVGQPQHF.

The CDR3 protein is CASRQGLAGGEQYF. The CDR3 DNA reads TGCGCCAGCAGGCAAGGACTAGCGGGAGGAGAGCAGTACTTC. This rearrangement joins TRBV5-1 to TRBJ2-7; 14 positions agree with TRBD2. Germline V gene data show CDR1 as SGHRS and CDR2 as YFSETQ. The CDR3 length is 14 residues. Losses at the gene ends were 5 bases for V and 7 bases for J; bases not matched to a gene: 5.

This clonotype was counted once. The CDR3 loop is CASKFGTGQETQYF. The CDR3 DNA reads as TGTGCCAGCAAATTCGGGACAGGACAAGAGACCCAGTACTTC. The chain is built from TRBV12-3 or TRBV12-4 and TRBJ2-5; 8 nucleotides match TRBD1. V trimming: 7 bases; J trimming: 2 bases; junction bases outside the gene matches: 6. The CDR3 consists of 14 residues.

V gene TRBV11-2 combines with J gene TRBJ1-1; perhaps TRBD1 as D (5 bases). There are 15 residues in the CDR3. CDR1 is SGHAT and CDR2 is FQNNGV in the germline V gene. V was trimmed by 3 bases and J by 1 base, leaving 12 bases between them. CDR3 bases: TGTGCCAGCAGCTTCGAGGGACTCGCGAACACTGAAGCTTTCTTT. It specifies CASSFEGLANTEAFF. Together with reference TRBV11-2 and TRBJ1-1, the CDR3 gives the full variable domain: EAGVAQSPRYKIIEKRQSVAFWCNPISGHATLYWYQQILGQGPKLLIQFQNNGVVDDSQLPKDRFSAERLKGVDSTLKIQPAKLEDSAVYLCASSFEGLANTEAFFGQGTRLTVV.

This clonotype was observed many times. The rearrangement uses TRBV5-1 and TRBJ1-1; D is undetermined. V was trimmed by 4 bases and J by 0 bases, leaving 7 bases between them. Germline V CDR1 and CDR2: SGHRS, YFSETQ. This CDR3 is built from 13 residues. The CDR3 DNA sequence: TGCGCCAGCAGCGTACAGCTGAACACTGAAGCTTTCTTT. This gives the protein CASSVQLNTEAFF.

This clonotype was counted only a few times. The chain links TRBV12-3 or TRBV12-4 to TRBJ1-6; 11 positions agree with TRBD1. V was pared by 6 bases and J by 9 bases, with 4 bases of the junction left unmatched. This CDR3 region has 14 residues. The CDR3 sequence: CASSTGTGGSPLHF. The DNA for the CDR3 is TGTGCCAGCAGCACCGGGACAGGGGGTTCACCCCTCCACTTT.

This clonotype has a count of ten or more. The chain employs TRBV7-9 and TRBJ1-1, with 9 bases matching TRBD1. V lost 4 bases and J lost 3; bases outside the gene matches: 6. Looked up from germline, CDR1 is SEHNR and CDR2 is FQNEAQ (reference sequence). CDR3 length: 15 residues. The CDR3 spells CASSSKDRGHTEAFF. The CDR3 DNA sequence: TGTGCCAGCAGCTCGAAGGACAGGGGACACACTGAAGCTTTCTTT. Drawing the rest from reference TRBV7-9 and TRBJ1-1, the complete variable domain is DTGVSQNPRHKITKRGQNVTFRCDPISEHNRLYWYRQTLGQGPEFLTYFQNEAQLEKSRLLSDRFSAERPKGSFSTLEIQRTEQGDSAMYLCASSSKDRGHTEAFFGQGTRLTVV.

This clonotype appeared a few times. The V and J genes are TRBV25-1 and TRBJ1-6; D possibly corresponds to TRBD1 (5 bases). CDR3 length: 13 amino acids. The germline CDR1 and CDR2 sequences are MGHDK and SYGVNS. V was trimmed by 8 bases and J by 8 bases, leaving 13 bases between them. CDR3 protein: CASGGGYDSPLHF. CDR3 nucleotides: TGTGCCAGCGGGGGGGGGTACGATTCACCCCTCCACTTT.

This clonotype occurred many times. CDR3 amino acids: CSAETSGTDNEQFF. The CDR3 bases are TGCAGTGCGGAGACTAGCGGGACTGACAATGAGCAGTTCTTC. The chain has TRBV20-1 and TRBJ2-1; 11 bases are a match to TRBD2. Trimming took 6 bases from V and 5 from J; bases not matched to a gene: 6. Looked up from germline, CDR1 is DFQATT and CDR2 is SNEGSKA (reference sequence). This CDR3 is built from 14 residues.

V gene TRBV6-1 combines with J gene TRBJ1-2; D unclear. Per germline, CDR1 MNHNS and CDR2 SASEGT. This CDR3 is 13 amino acids long. The V and J ends lost 4 bases and 4 bases respectively, with 10 bases between them. As DNA, the CDR3 is TGTGCCAGCAGTGCCGGGGAGGGCTATGGCTACACCTTC. Translation gives CASSAGEGYGYTF.

The gene calls are TRBV29-1 and TRBJ2-6, with 11 bases that match TRBD1. CDR1 is SQVTM, CDR2 ANQGSEA, per germline. The CDR3 extends over 17 amino acids. The ends lost 4 bases at V and 3 bases at J; junction bases unmatched: 8. This CDR3 is CSVGSGTGGVGANVLTF. The DNA for the CDR3 is TGCAGCGTTGGCAGTGGGACAGGGGGAGTTGGGGCCAACGTCCTGACTTTC.

The chain is built from TRBV20-1 and TRBJ2-2, with D maybe TRBD2 (5 bases). The V end was cut by 4 bases, the J end by 4 bases, with 19 bases between. Germline CDR1 reads DFQATT; CDR2 reads SNEGSKA (reference sequence). The CDR3 runs 16 residues. The CDR3 is CSAKDGGRRGTGELFF. CDR3 DNA sequence: TGCAGTGCTAAAGATGGTGGGAGAAGAGGCACCGGGGAGCTGTTTTTT.

The chain couples TRBV6-5 to TRBJ1-2, with a tentative D call TRBD1 (6 bases). This CDR3 contains 16 residues. V was pared by 2 bases and J by 8 bases, with 21 bases between. The germline gives CDR1 MNHEY, CDR2 SVGAGI. The CDR3 bases are TGTGCCAGCAGTTACGCAACCCTAAGGGGGGCGTGGGGCTACACCTTC. This codes for CASSYATLRGAWGYTF.

This clonotype was recorded many times. This chain joins TRBV7-9 and TRBJ1-5; the match to TRBD1 covers 10 bases. Unmatched junction bases numbered 7, after V lost 11 bases and J lost 6 bases. The CDR3 totals 13 residues. CDR1 is SEHNR, CDR2 FQNEAQ, per germline (reference sequence). CDR3 amino acids: CAPRDRGRQPQHF. In DNA form, the CDR3 reads TGTGCCCCGAGGGACAGGGGCCGTCAGCCCCAGCATTTT.

This clonotype was seen a few times. The chain couples TRBV7-2 to TRBJ1-1; TRBD1 agrees at 9 bases. This CDR3 is built from 14 residues. Germline CDR1 and CDR2: SGHTA and FQGNSA. With V trimmed by 7 bases and J by 3 bases, 6 bases remained unmatched. The CDR3 region has the DNA TGTGCCAGCATCCGGACAGGGGCGGACACTGAAGCTTTCTTT. It yields the protein CASIRTGADTEAFF.